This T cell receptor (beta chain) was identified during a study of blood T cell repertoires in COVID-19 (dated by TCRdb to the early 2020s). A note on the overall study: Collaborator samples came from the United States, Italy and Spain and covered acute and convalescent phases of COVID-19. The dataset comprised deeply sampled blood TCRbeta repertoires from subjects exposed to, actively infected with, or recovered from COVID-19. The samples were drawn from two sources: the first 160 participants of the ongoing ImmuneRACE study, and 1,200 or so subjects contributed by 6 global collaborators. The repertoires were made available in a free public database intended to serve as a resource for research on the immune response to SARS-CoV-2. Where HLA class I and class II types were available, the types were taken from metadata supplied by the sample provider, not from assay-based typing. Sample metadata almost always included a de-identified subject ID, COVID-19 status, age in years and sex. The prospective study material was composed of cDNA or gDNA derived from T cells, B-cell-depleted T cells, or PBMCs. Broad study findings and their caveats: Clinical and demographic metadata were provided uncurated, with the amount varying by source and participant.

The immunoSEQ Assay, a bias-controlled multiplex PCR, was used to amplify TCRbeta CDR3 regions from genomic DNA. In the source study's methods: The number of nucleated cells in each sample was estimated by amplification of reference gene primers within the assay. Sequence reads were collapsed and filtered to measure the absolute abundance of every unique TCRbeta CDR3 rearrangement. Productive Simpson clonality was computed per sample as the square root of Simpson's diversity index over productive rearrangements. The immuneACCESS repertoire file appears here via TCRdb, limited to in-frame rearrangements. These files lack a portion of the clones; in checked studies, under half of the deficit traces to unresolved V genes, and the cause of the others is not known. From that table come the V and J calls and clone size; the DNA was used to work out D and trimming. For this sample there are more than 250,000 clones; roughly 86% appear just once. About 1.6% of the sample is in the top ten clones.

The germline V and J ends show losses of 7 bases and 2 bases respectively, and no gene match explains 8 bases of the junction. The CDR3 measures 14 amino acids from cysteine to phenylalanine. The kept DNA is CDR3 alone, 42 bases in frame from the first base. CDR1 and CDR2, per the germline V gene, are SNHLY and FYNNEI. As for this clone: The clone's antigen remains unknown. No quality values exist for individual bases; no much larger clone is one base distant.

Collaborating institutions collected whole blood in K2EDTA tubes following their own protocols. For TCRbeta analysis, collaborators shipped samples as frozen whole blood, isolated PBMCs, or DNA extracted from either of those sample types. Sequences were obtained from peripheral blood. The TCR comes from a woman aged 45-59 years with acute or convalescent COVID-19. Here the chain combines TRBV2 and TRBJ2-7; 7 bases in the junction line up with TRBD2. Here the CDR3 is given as CASKTSLGTYEQYF. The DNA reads TGTGCCAGCAAGACTAGCCTGGGTACCTACGAGCAGTACTTC.